The clone carrying this TCR beta chain has at least ten counts. Its specificity is unknown. TCR beta CDR3 regions were amplified from RNA transcripts. First-round RT-PCR targeting the TCR CDR3 was performed with the HTBI primer set. TCRdb re-analysed the multiplex PCR reads in MiXCR, keeping a single row per CDR3 protein. The data contain some 200,000 distinct CDR3 sequences, roughly a sixth of them seen just once; the ten biggest clones take up approximately 50%. The data are from a study of T cells in Graves' hyperthyroidism and ophthalmopathy. Overall study context: At initial diagnosis, before any treatment had begun, peripheral blood was obtained. Study-wide results and caveats: Blood held most thyroid clonotypes expanded above 0.001 frequency.

Diagnoses used clinical symptoms, serum thyroxine and TRAb, thyroid ultrasound and orbital computed tomography. CDR1 is MDHEN, CDR2 SYDVKM, per germline. The trim removed 4 bases at V and 1 base at J, leaving 12 bases unmatched. The CDR3 runs 18 residues. The chain is built from TRBV28 and TRBJ2-3; 9 bases map to TRBD2. The TCR originated in a man aged 50-59 years with Graves' hyperthyroidism. What was sequenced was blood. The CDR3 loop is CASSSLRRASGGTDTQYF. CDR3 bases: TGTGCCAGCAGTTCACTCCGCCGGGCTAGCGGGGGCACAGATACGCAGTATTTT.